This TCR beta chain came from a study of early T cells in non-severe SARS-CoV-2 infection. TCRdb itself ran the 5' RACE reads through MiXCR, one entry per CDR3 protein. This table holds about 77,000 distinct CDR3 sequences, less than 20% found once. CDR1 and CDR2 (germline): ENHRY, SYGVKD. This CDR3 is built from 14 residues. A note on this clonotype: An end of the junction does not agree with germline; a read error may underlie this.

This chain joins TRBV10-3 and TRBJ2-4; 10 nucleotides line up with TRBD1. This sequence originates from an adult who was a healthcare worker with PCR-confirmed SARS-CoV-2 infection or an uninfected control (not recorded which). Sequenced material: whole blood. The CDR3 reads CVISEDRGANIQYF. The CDR3 nucleotides read TGTGTCATCAGTGAGGACAGGGGGGCAAACATTCAGTACTTC.